These 30 T cell receptor beta chains share one sample of origin, sequenced in a study of blood T cell repertoires in COVID-19 (dated by TCRdb to 2019 to 2021). Library preparation was by the immunoSEQ multiplex PCR assay. Held by TCRdb, this immuneACCESS table contains in-frame sequences only and omits some clones. Under half of the omission traces to an unresolved V gene where checked; the cause of the rest is unknown. The sample table contains around 100,000 clones; only one count was recorded for approximately 86% of them. About 5.3% of the sample comes from the top ten. Source material: peripheral blood. These receptor sequences come from a human donor in a cohort sampled during active COVID-19.

This chain connects TRBV5-1 to TRBJ1-1, with 7 bases identical to TRBD1. Trimming at V came to 3 bases and at J to 4 bases, leaving 12 bases not matched to a gene. CDR3 length: 16 residues. Germline V gene data show CDR1 as SGHRS and CDR2 as YFSETQ. In DNA form, the CDR3 reads TGCGCCAGCAGCTGGTCTGACAGGGCCTCTCTCACTGAAGCTTTCTTT. Translating gives CASSWSDRASLTEAFF.

The J gene is TRBJ2-6, the V gene TRBV5-1; 11 bases match TRBD1. This CDR3 has 18 amino acids. Looked up from germline, CDR1 is SGHRS and CDR2 is YFSETQ. V dropped 7 bases and J dropped 0; count of bases not matched to a gene: 9. The CDR3 spells CASGRTGGLSSGANVLTF. CDR3 DNA: TGCGCCAGCGGAAGGACAGGGGGCTTAAGCTCTGGGGCCAACGTCCTGACTTTC.

V is TRBV4-3 and J is TRBJ2-2, with D tentatively TRBD2 (6 bases). The CDR3 runs 16 residues. Per the germline V gene, CDR1 is LGHNA and CDR2 is YSLEER. Trimming left V 0 bases short and J 5 bases short, with 13 bases between. The CDR3 DNA sequence: TGCGCCAGCAGCCAAGATGAGGCGGGAAAAACCGGGGAGCTGTTTTTT. This codes for CASSQDEAGKTGELFF.

The J gene is TRBJ2-3, the V gene TRBV24-1; D may be TRBD2 (5 bases). Trimming took 3 bases from V and 2 from J, leaving 17 bases between them. The CDR3 extends over 17 amino acids. Germline values: CDR1 KGHDR, CDR2 SFDVKD. The CDR3 reads CATSDTSGRRITDTQYF. The CDR3 DNA sequence: TGTGCCACCAGTGATACGAGCGGCCGAAGGATCACAGATACGCAGTATTTT.

The chain carries TRBV7-9 and TRBJ1-1; the D gene is possibly TRBD1 (5 bases). The length of the CDR3 is 14 residues. CDR1 is SEHNR and CDR2 is FQNEAQ in the germline V gene (reference sequence). The V and J ends lost 5 bases and 5 bases respectively, with 15 bases between them. DNA of the CDR3: TGTGCCAGCAGCGCCGGCCAGGGTGGTACTGAAGCTTTCTTT. Protein sequence: CASSAGQGGTEAFF.

This sequence joins TRBV19 and TRBJ1-2; 12 bases line up with TRBD1. With 9 bases clipped from V and 6 bases from J, the junction kept 11 bases outside the gene matches. Germline CDR1 and CDR2: LNHDA and SQIVND (reference sequence). The CDR3 loop spans 15 amino acids. The CDR3, as DNA: TGTGCCAGCGGCAGCCGGGACAGGGGGCCAAATGGCTACACCTTC. Encoded protein: CASGSRDRGPNGYTF.

CDR3 in DNA: TGCGCCAGCAGCTTGGCTCTAGCAGCCTACGAGCAGTACTTC. Amino acids: CASSLALAAYEQYF. The chain combines TRBV5-1 with TRBJ2-7; D possibly corresponds to TRBD2 (5 bases). The germline V gene has CDR1 SGHRS and CDR2 YFSETQ. V lost 0 bases, J lost 2 bases, and 9 bases lay in between. The CDR3 spans 14 residues.

This clone has a handful of counts. The V and J genes are TRBV27 and TRBJ2-7, with a possible D match to TRBD2 (5 bases). This CDR3 region has 15 residues. Trimming removed 6 bases at V and 4 bases at J, with 19 bases between. The germline CDR1 and CDR2 sequences are MNHEY and SMNVEV (reference sequence). CDR3 region: CASSRGIGRGYEQYF. For the CDR3, the DNA is TGTGCCAGCAGCCGAGGAATAGGCCGGGGTTACGAGCAGTACTTC.

This clone was picked up many times. The chain combines TRBV2 with TRBJ1-5; tentative D call: TRBD1 (6 bases). The CDR3 has 17 residues. Germline V CDR1 and CDR2: SNHLY, FYNNEI. V lost 1 base and J 5 bases, leaving 18 bases between the germline ends. The DNA for the CDR3 is TGTGCCAGCAGTGAAGACGGGGGGCTAATAAACTATCAGCCCCAGCATTTT. This gives the protein CASSEDGGLINYQPQHF.

V gene TRBV19 combines with J gene TRBJ2-1; the match to TRBD2 covers 16 bases. Germline V gene data show CDR1 as LNHDA and CDR2 as SQIVND (reference sequence). The length of the CDR3 is 15 residues. The ends lost 7 bases at V and 8 bases at J; junction bases unmatched: 5. The DNA of the CDR3 is TGTGCCAGTAAGGGACTAGCGGGAGGGCCAGATGAGCAGTTCTTC. Its translation: CASKGLAGGPDEQFF.

The chain has TRBV5-8 and TRBJ2-4, with D tentatively TRBD1 (5 bases). The length of the CDR3 is 15 residues. Between the trimmed V and J ends, which lost 5 bases and 0 bases, there was a span of 12 bases. Germline values: CDR1 SGHTS, CDR2 YDEGEE. The CDR3 is CASRSRQGAKNIQYF. The CDR3 bases are TGTGCCAGCAGATCTCGCCAGGGAGCCAAAAACATTCAGTACTTC.

The rearrangement links TRBV5-4 to TRBJ2-1, with a weak D call TRBD1 (6 bases). V lost 0 bases and J lost 8, with 15 bases in between. There are 15 residues in the CDR3. In germline, CDR1 is SGHNT, CDR2 YYREEE (reference sequence). CDR3 sequence (DNA): TGTGCCAGCAGCTTGGTAGGACAGCGTAATCATGAGCAGTTCTTC. This encodes CASSLVGQRNHEQFF.

This rearrangement joins TRBV6-6 to TRBJ1-5; TRBD1 matches at 9 bases. J gave up 5 bases and V 5 bases, and 7 bases lay outside the gene matches. This CDR3 contains 15 residues. Germline V gives CDR1 MNHNY, CDR2 SVGAGI (reference sequence). As DNA, the CDR3 is TGTGCCAGCAGTGTTCCGGGACAGGGTCATCAGCCCCAGCATTTT. This translates into CASSVPGQGHQPQHF.

The gene calls are TRBV2 and TRBJ2-5; 8 positions agree with TRBD1. The CDR3 covers 14 residues. V gave up 7 bases and J gave up 2 bases; unmatched junction bases: 6. Germline-derived CDR1 and CDR2 are SNHLY and FYNNEI. The CDR3 DNA reads as TGTGCCAGCAATAAAGGACAGGGACAAGAGACCCAGTACTTC. Residues: CASNKGQGQETQYF. Full variable domain (missing parts from reference TRBV2 and TRBJ2-5): EPEVTQTPSHQVTQMGQEVILRCVPISNHLYFYWYRQILGQKVEFLVSFYNNEISEKSEIFDDQFSVERPDGSNFTLKIRSTKLEDSAMYFCASNKGQGQETQYFGPGTRLLVL.

The chain recombines TRBV24-1 with TRBJ2-5; weak D call: TRBD2 (6 bases). The CDR3 consists of 12 residues. Germline CDR1 and CDR2: KGHDR and SFDVKD. Trimming took 7 bases from V and 2 from J, leaving 7 bases between them. CDR3: CATRGTQETQYF. CDR3 nucleotide sequence: TGTGCCACCAGAGGGACTCAAGAGACCCAGTACTTC.

This chain joins TRBV12-3 or TRBV12-4 and TRBJ1-1, with unresolved D. The ends were cut back, 6 bases at V and 8 bases at J, with 13 bases in the middle. This CDR3 spans 12 amino acids. The CDR3 region is CASSFPRREAFF. CDR3 bases: TGTGCCAGCAGCTTCCCGAGGAGGGAAGCTTTCTTT.

This clone was found many times. The V call is TRBV6-1, the J call TRBJ1-1; 8 bases line up with TRBD1. Germline assignment: CDR1 MNHNS and CDR2 SASEGT. The CDR3 length is 14 residues. Trimming took 0 bases from V and 9 from J; bases not matched to a gene: 6. The CDR3 nucleotides read TGTGCCAGCAGTGAAGCCCCGGACAGGGCCCAAGCTTTCTTT. Translation: CASSEAPDRAQAFF.

The V call is TRBV14, the J call TRBJ2-5; 8 positions agree with TRBD2. V lost 4 bases, J lost 4 bases, and 14 bases stayed unmatched. The CDR3 length is 17 residues. Germline CDR1 is SGHDN and CDR2 is FVKESK. The CDR3 loop reads CASSPQARLAGAETQYF. CDR3 nucleotide sequence: TGTGCCAGCAGCCCACAGGCCAGGCTAGCGGGCGCAGAGACCCAGTACTTC.

V usage is TRBV11-2 and J usage is TRBJ2-1; D may be TRBD2 (5 bases). The CDR3 spans 14 residues. Germline CDR1 reads SGHAT; CDR2 reads FQNNGV. V was clipped by 0 bases and J by 9 bases, with 12 bases between them. CDR3 sequence (DNA): TGTGCCAGCAGCTTAGATCGGCTAGCTGGTGAGCAGTTCTTC. Protein sequence: CASSLDRLAGEQFF. Complete variable domain (other parts from reference TRBV11-2 and TRBJ2-1): EAGVAQSPRYKIIEKRQSVAFWCNPISGHATLYWYQQILGQGPKLLIQFQNNGVVDDSQLPKDRFSAERLKGVDSTLKIQPAKLEDSAVYLCASSLDRLAGEQFFGPGTRLTVL.

The chain couples TRBV7-9 to TRBJ1-1; a weak D match, TRBD1 (6 bases). There are 15 residues in the CDR3. Germline assignment: CDR1 SEHNR and CDR2 FQNEAQ (reference sequence). Trimming took off 4 bases at V and 0 bases at J, with 12 bases between the two ends. The CDR3 reads CASSYLGQLNTEAFF. The CDR3 bases are TGTGCCAGCAGCTACCTCGGACAGCTGAACACTGAAGCTTTCTTT.

This sequence joins TRBV5-5 and TRBJ2-7; D not resolved. Germline V lookup: CDR1 SGHKS, CDR2 YYEKEE (reference sequence). The CDR3 has 17 residues. V lost 4 bases and J lost 0, with 20 bases in between. CDR3 residues: CASSRGILAASSYEQYF. CDR3 sequence (DNA): TGTGCCAGCAGCCGAGGTATTTTGGCGGCGAGCTCCTACGAGCAGTACTTC.

The rearrangement uses TRBV4-1 and TRBJ2-2, with D perhaps matching TRBD1 (6 bases). This CDR3 region has 16 residues. Trimming took 2 bases from V and 4 from J, leaving 14 bases between them. CDR1 is MGHRA, CDR2 YSYEKL, per germline. The CDR3 region is CASSQSQARGTGELFF. DNA for the CDR3: TGCGCCAGCAGCCAAAGTCAGGCCAGGGGCACCGGGGAGCTGTTTTTT.

This chain links TRBV7-9 with TRBJ2-1; TRBD2 agrees at 13 bases. There are 18 residues in the CDR3. Germline V gives CDR1 SEHNR, CDR2 FQNEAQ (reference sequence). Germline trimming cut 0 bases from V and 7 bases from J; bases unmatched to any gene: 9. The CDR3 is CASSLAPGTSGKGNEQFF. CDR3 DNA sequence: TGTGCCAGCAGCTTAGCCCCCGGGACTAGCGGGAAAGGGAATGAGCAGTTCTTC.

The chain uses TRBV7-2 and TRBJ2-1; D gene ambiguous. The CDR3 extends over 8 amino acids. The germline gives CDR1 SGHTA, CDR2 FQGNSA. V lost 11 bases to trimming and J lost 9 bases, with 5 bases between them. The chain's CDR3 is CAPGEQFF. The CDR3 DNA sequence: TGTGCCCCGGGTGAGCAGTTCTTC.

V and J are TRBV5-6 and TRBJ2-7, with D perhaps matching TRBD2 (6 bases). V lost 2 bases and J 4 bases, leaving 13 bases between the germline ends. Germline CDR1 SGHDT, CDR2 YYEEEE. The CDR3 spans 14 residues. The DNA of the CDR3 is TGTGCCAGCAGCTTCCAGGAGGGGTATTACGAGCAGTACTTC. Its protein product is CASSFQEGYYEQYF.

This sequence joins TRBV7-9 and TRBJ2-2; D is possibly TRBD2 (6 bases). This CDR3 contains 16 residues. Germline lookup yields CDR1 SEHNR and CDR2 FQNEAQ (reference sequence). Deletions cut 5 bases from V and 1 base from J, with 14 bases between. This CDR3 reads CASSAKGLRNTGELFF. The CDR3 DNA is TGTGCCAGCAGCGCTAAGGGACTGAGGAACACCGGGGAGCTGTTTTTT.

This chain uses TRBV6-2 or TRBV6-3 with TRBJ1-2, with D perhaps matching TRBD1 (6 bases). Germline assignment: CDR1 MNHEY and CDR2 SVGEGT. CDR3 length equals 14 residues. The V end lost 2 bases, the J end lost 3 bases, and 10 bases lay between the germline ends. The CDR3 region has the DNA TGTGCCAGCAGTTACGTGCGGACAGACTATGGCTACACCTTC. Protein sequence: CASSYVRTDYGYTF.

This clone was observed once. The rearrangement links TRBV28 to TRBJ2-1, with D possibly TRBD1 on 6 matching bases. Looked up from germline, CDR1 is MDHEN and CDR2 is SYDVKM. This CDR3 comprises 17 residues. The V and J ends lost 4 bases and 1 base respectively, with 17 bases between them. The CDR3 protein is CASSSHLRGRSYNEQFF. The CDR3, as DNA: TGTGCCAGCAGTTCACACCTCAGGGGTAGATCCTACAATGAGCAGTTCTTC.

The chain combines TRBV18 with TRBJ1-3, with TRBD1 as a possible D gene (6 bases). Trimming shortened V by 3 bases and J by 0 bases, and 15 bases separated the two germline ends. CDR3 length: 17 residues. Germline CDR1 KGHSH, CDR2 LQKENI. The CDR3 is CASSPRQALDSGNTIYF. In nucleotides, the CDR3 is TGTGCCAGCTCACCGCGACAGGCCCTTGACTCTGGAAACACCATATATTTT.

The chain couples TRBV28 to TRBJ2-7; 8 bases are a match to TRBD2. CDR1 and CDR2 (germline): MDHEN, SYDVKM. The CDR3 sequence is 12 residues long. Losses at the gene ends were 3 bases for V and 12 bases for J; bases not matched to a gene: 7. The chain's CDR3 is CASSLGTSFPYF. The CDR3 DNA reads TGTGCCAGCAGTTTGGGGACTAGTTTCCCGTACTTC. The entire variable domain, with the rest obtained from reference TRBV28 and TRBJ2-7, is as follows: DVKVTQSSRYLVKRTGEKVFLECVQDMDHENMFWYRQDPGLGLRLIYFSYDVKMKEKGDIPEGYSVSREKKERFSLILESASTNQTSMYLCASSLGTSFPYFGPGTRLTVT.